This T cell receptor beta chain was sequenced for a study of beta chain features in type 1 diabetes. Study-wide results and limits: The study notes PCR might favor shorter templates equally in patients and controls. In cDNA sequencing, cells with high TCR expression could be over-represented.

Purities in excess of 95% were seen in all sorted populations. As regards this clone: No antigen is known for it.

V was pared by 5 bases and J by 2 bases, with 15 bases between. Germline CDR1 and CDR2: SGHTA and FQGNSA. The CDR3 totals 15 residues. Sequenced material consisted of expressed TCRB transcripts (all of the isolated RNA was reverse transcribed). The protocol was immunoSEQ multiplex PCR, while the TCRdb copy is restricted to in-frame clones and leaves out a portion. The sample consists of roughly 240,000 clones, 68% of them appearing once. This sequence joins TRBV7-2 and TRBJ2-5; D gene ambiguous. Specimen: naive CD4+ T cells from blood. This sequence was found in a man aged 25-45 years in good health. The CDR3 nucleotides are TGTGCCAGCAGCATTAGGGTCTCGGAACAAGAGACCCAGTACTTC. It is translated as CASSIRVSEQETQYF.